Listed below are T cell receptor beta chains from one sample, sequenced in a study of shared clonotypes between healthy human individuals. Produced via immunoSEQ multiplex PCR; TCRdb's table is partial and in-frame only. The data show more than 2 million clones, just over 90% seen once. The specimen was naive CD8+ T cells from PBMCs. These receptors were obtained from a young man in good health. Some clones in this sample may be carry-over from other donors' samples. The CDR3 runs from the conserved cysteine through the conserved F or W. Each record gives: J gene, clone size, V gene, D gene, CDR3 protein, CDR3 DNA. A D gene is named only where the DNA matches it firmly. For some rows the clone size is stated as once, few or many, or as a class when expanded; others skip it.

j_call: TRBJ1-1; clone_size: -; v_call: TRBV7-9; d_call: TRBD1; cdr3_aa: CASSLRTGGENTEAFF; cdr3_nt: TGTGCCAGCAGCCTGCGGACAGGGGGCGAAAACACTGAAGCTTTCTTT
j_call: TRBJ2-7; clone_size: once; v_call: TRBV28; d_call: TRBD2; cdr3_aa: CASSFYPTSGSMTSYEQYF; cdr3_nt: TGTGCCAGCAGTTTTTATCCGACTAGCGGGAGTATGACTTCCTACGAGCAGTACTTC
j_call: TRBJ2-1; clone_size: once; v_call: TRBV28; d_call: -; cdr3_aa: CASRPAGNYNEQFF; cdr3_nt: TGTGCCAGCAGACCCGCAGGGAACTACAATGAGCAGTTCTTC
j_call: TRBJ2-1; clone_size: -; v_call: TRBV5-1; d_call: -; cdr3_aa: CASSLEPFLSYNEQFF; cdr3_nt: TGCGCCAGCAGCTTGGAGCCCTTTCTCTCCTACAATGAGCAGTTCTTC
j_call: TRBJ2-7; clone_size: few; v_call: TRBV7-9; d_call: -; cdr3_aa: CASSLVGPYEQYF; cdr3_nt: TGTGCCAGCAGCTTAGTGGGGCCTTACGAGCAGTACTTC
j_call: TRBJ2-1; clone_size: -; v_call: TRBV6-5; d_call: TRBD2; cdr3_aa: CATEGLAYNEQFF; cdr3_nt: TGTGCCACCGAGGGACTAGCCTACAATGAGCAGTTCTTC
j_call: TRBJ2-7; clone_size: -; v_call: TRBV27; d_call: TRBD2; cdr3_aa: CASSFGGGGYEQYF; cdr3_nt: TGTGCCAGCAGTTTCGGCGGGGGGGGCTACGAGCAGTACTTC
j_call: TRBJ1-4; clone_size: -; v_call: TRBV5-1; d_call: -; cdr3_aa: CASSIGVGNEKLFF; cdr3_nt: TGCGCCAGCAGCATAGGAGTCGGTAATGAAAAACTGTTTTTT
j_call: TRBJ1-1; clone_size: -; v_call: TRBV4-3; d_call: -; cdr3_aa: CASSQIYSNTEAFF; cdr3_nt: TGCGCCAGCAGCCAAATTTACAGTAACACTGAAGCTTTCTTT
j_call: TRBJ2-7; clone_size: -; v_call: TRBV29-1; d_call: TRBD1; cdr3_aa: CSVIMGQGPPEQYF; cdr3_nt: TGCAGCGTTATAATGGGACAGGGCCCACCCGAGCAGTACTTC
j_call: TRBJ2-7; clone_size: -; v_call: TRBV28; d_call: TRBD1; cdr3_aa: CASSPTGVVYEQYF; cdr3_nt: TGTGCCAGCAGCCCGACAGGGGTTGTCTACGAGCAGTACTTC
j_call: TRBJ2-1; clone_size: -; v_call: TRBV29-1; d_call: TRBD2; cdr3_aa: CSVGLADYNEQFF; cdr3_nt: TGCAGCGTTGGTCTAGCGGACTACAATGAGCAGTTCTTC
j_call: TRBJ1-1; clone_size: -; v_call: TRBV14; d_call: -; cdr3_aa: CASSQEQGWTEAFF; cdr3_nt: TGTGCCAGCAGCCAAGAGCAGGGGTGGACTGAAGCTTTCTTT
j_call: TRBJ2-7; clone_size: -; v_call: TRBV11-2; d_call: -; cdr3_aa: CASSLAIDRGYEQYF; cdr3_nt: TGTGCCAGCAGCTTAGCCATTGACAGAGGCTACGAGCAGTACTTC
j_call: TRBJ2-7; clone_size: -; v_call: TRBV11-2; d_call: -; cdr3_aa: CASSPGDYEQYF; cdr3_nt: TGTGCCAGCAGTCCTGGGGACTACGAGCAGTACTTC
j_call: TRBJ2-7; clone_size: -; v_call: TRBV5-4; d_call: -; cdr3_aa: CASSLRNLAELPYEQYF; cdr3_nt: TGTGCCAGCAGCTTAAGGAACCTGGCGGAGCTACCCTACGAGCAGTACTTC
j_call: TRBJ2-2; clone_size: once; v_call: TRBV4-1; d_call: -; cdr3_aa: CASSLAGGMDTGELFF; cdr3_nt: TGCGCCAGCAGCCTCGCAGGGGGGATGGACACCGGGGAGCTGTTTTTT
j_call: TRBJ2-7; clone_size: -; v_call: TRBV9; d_call: -; cdr3_aa: CASSVGSGNYEQYF; cdr3_nt: TGTGCCAGCAGCGTAGGGTCAGGGAACTACGAGCAGTACTTC
j_call: TRBJ1-2; clone_size: -; v_call: TRBV15; d_call: -; cdr3_aa: CATSRDPSGRDYGYTF; cdr3_nt: TGTGCCACCAGCAGAGATCCAAGTGGAAGGGACTATGGCTACACCTTC
j_call: TRBJ2-7; clone_size: -; v_call: TRBV19; d_call: TRBD2; cdr3_aa: CASSMGGLAGGYEQYF; cdr3_nt: TGTGCCAGTAGTATGGGTGGACTAGCGGGGGGCTACGAGCAGTACTTC
j_call: TRBJ2-7; clone_size: once; v_call: TRBV28; d_call: TRBD2; cdr3_aa: CASSTATSGRVEQYF; cdr3_nt: TGTGCCAGCAGTACGGCTACTAGCGGGAGAGTCGAGCAGTACTTC
j_call: TRBJ1-2; clone_size: -; v_call: TRBV29-1; d_call: -; cdr3_aa: CSVADYGYTF; cdr3_nt: TGCAGCGTTGCAGACTATGGCTACACCTTC
j_call: TRBJ1-1; clone_size: -; v_call: TRBV29-1; d_call: TRBD1; cdr3_aa: CSVEAQSRDRTYMNTEAFF; cdr3_nt: TGCAGCGTTGAAGCTCAAAGCCGGGACAGGACATACATGAACACTGAAGCTTTCTTT
j_call: TRBJ2-7; clone_size: -; v_call: TRBV28; d_call: -; cdr3_aa: CASSLSQGSEQYF; cdr3_nt: TGTGCCAGCAGTTTATCACAGGGTAGCGAGCAGTACTTC
j_call: TRBJ2-7; clone_size: -; v_call: TRBV6-5; d_call: -; cdr3_aa: CASSYRGTNTYEQYF; cdr3_nt: TGTGCCAGCAGTTACAGGGGGACGAATACCTACGAGCAGTACTTC
j_call: TRBJ2-3; clone_size: -; v_call: TRBV7-9; d_call: -; cdr3_aa: CASSSRTIPDTQYF; cdr3_nt: TGTGCCAGCAGCTCAAGGACCATCCCTGACACGCAGTATTTT
j_call: TRBJ2-5; clone_size: -; v_call: TRBV7-8; d_call: -; cdr3_aa: CASSPQETQYF; cdr3_nt: TGTGCCAGCAGCCCTCAAGAGACCCAGTACTTC
j_call: TRBJ1-1; clone_size: -; v_call: TRBV30; d_call: -; cdr3_aa: CAWGGSEAFF; cdr3_nt: TGTGCCTGGGGGGGATCGGAAGCTTTCTTT
j_call: TRBJ2-7; clone_size: -; v_call: TRBV16; d_call: TRBD1; cdr3_aa: CASSQSGRTGIYEQYF; cdr3_nt: TGTGCCAGCAGCCAATCGGGGCGGACAGGGATCTACGAGCAGTACTTC
j_call: TRBJ2-3; clone_size: -; v_call: TRBV27; d_call: -; cdr3_aa: CASSLGVLFTDTQYF; cdr3_nt: TGTGCCAGCAGTTTAGGAGTTCTATTCACAGATACGCAGTATTTT
j_call: TRBJ2-7; clone_size: -; v_call: TRBV4-3; d_call: TRBD1; cdr3_aa: CASSQRTGRYEQYF; cdr3_nt: TGCGCCAGCAGCCAAAGGACAGGGAGGTACGAGCAGTACTTC
j_call: TRBJ1-4; clone_size: -; v_call: TRBV4-1; d_call: -; cdr3_aa: CASSQDEGAWGNEKLFF; cdr3_nt: TGCGCCAGCAGCCAAGATGAAGGGGCTTGGGGTAATGAAAAACTGTTTTTT
j_call: TRBJ1-2; clone_size: -; v_call: TRBV6-6; d_call: -; cdr3_aa: CASSYSRVGDYGYTF; cdr3_nt: TGTGCCAGCAGTTACTCGAGGGTGGGGGACTATGGCTACACCTTC
j_call: TRBJ1-2; clone_size: -; v_call: TRBV14; d_call: -; cdr3_aa: CASSPNRVPPRDYGYTF; cdr3_nt: TGTGCCAGCAGCCCTAACAGGGTCCCACCTCGGGACTATGGCTACACCTTC
j_call: TRBJ2-3; clone_size: -; v_call: TRBV5-5; d_call: TRBD1; cdr3_aa: CASAKTGAPTDTQYF; cdr3_nt: TGTGCCAGCGCGAAGACAGGGGCCCCCACAGATACGCAGTATTTT
j_call: TRBJ2-3; clone_size: -; v_call: TRBV7-9; d_call: -; cdr3_aa: CASSLEVGRDTQYF; cdr3_nt: TGTGCCAGCAGCTTAGAAGTGGGCAGAGATACGCAGTATTTT
j_call: TRBJ2-1; clone_size: -; v_call: TRBV25-1; d_call: TRBD2; cdr3_aa: CASTPSGRRNEQFF; cdr3_nt: TGTGCCAGCACTCCAAGCGGGAGAAGAAATGAGCAGTTCTTC
j_call: TRBJ1-4; clone_size: -; v_call: TRBV27; d_call: -; cdr3_aa: CASRPGRTNEKLFF; cdr3_nt: TGTGCCAGCAGGCCGGGGAGAACTAATGAAAAACTGTTTTTT
j_call: TRBJ2-1; clone_size: -; v_call: TRBV29-1; d_call: TRBD2; cdr3_aa: CSVLSGRINNEQFF; cdr3_nt: TGCAGCGTTTTAAGCGGGAGAATCAACAATGAGCAGTTCTTC
j_call: TRBJ2-7; clone_size: -; v_call: TRBV6-1; d_call: TRBD1; cdr3_aa: CASSPDRGYSYEQYF; cdr3_nt: TGTGCCAGCAGTCCTGACAGGGGCTACTCCTACGAGCAGTACTTC
j_call: TRBJ1-5; clone_size: -; v_call: TRBV7-2; d_call: -; cdr3_aa: CASSETGGGSSQPQHF; cdr3_nt: TGTGCCAGCAGCGAGACCGGGGGAGGGTCGAGTCAGCCCCAGCATTTT